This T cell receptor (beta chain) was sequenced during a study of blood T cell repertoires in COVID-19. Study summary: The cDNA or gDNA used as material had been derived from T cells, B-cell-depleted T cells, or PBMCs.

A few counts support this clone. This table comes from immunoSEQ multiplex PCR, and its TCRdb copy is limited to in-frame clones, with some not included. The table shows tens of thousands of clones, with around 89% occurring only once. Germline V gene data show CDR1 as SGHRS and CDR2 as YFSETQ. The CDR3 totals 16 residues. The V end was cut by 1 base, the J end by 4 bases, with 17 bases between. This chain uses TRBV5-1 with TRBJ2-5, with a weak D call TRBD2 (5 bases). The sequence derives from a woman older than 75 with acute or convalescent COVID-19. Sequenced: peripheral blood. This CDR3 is CASSLNPSGSGETQYF. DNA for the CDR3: TGCGCCAGCAGCTTGAACCCCTCGGGATCCGGAGAGACCCAGTACTTC.